A single T cell receptor (beta chain) is shown here with its context. The data were obtained in a study of blood T cell repertoires in COVID-19. Across the study: Material from acute and convalescent COVID-19 was sourced from the United States, Italy and Spain.

The table came from immunoSEQ multiplex PCR; TCRdb's copy has only in-frame clones and leaves some out. The table has around 310,000 clones, around nine tenths seen once; the top ten hold about a tenth. This CDR3 has 13 residues. Germline CDR1 reads LGHDT; CDR2 reads YNNKEL (reference sequence). Deletions cut 4 bases from V and 4 bases from J, with 10 bases between. Recovered participants had two consecutive negative NP/OP PCR tests, healthcare professional clearance, or symptom resolution. The TCR sequence derives from a woman aged 25-40 years who had recovered from COVID-19. Sequencing used PBMCs or T cells enriched from blood (not recorded which). V and J are TRBV3-1 (or the pseudogene TRBV3-2) and TRBJ1-1; D unclear. The CDR3, as DNA: TGTGCCAGCAGCCTAGGCGGGGTCACTGAAGCTTTCTTT. This codes for CASSLGGVTEAFF.